The 29 T cell receptor beta chains presented below share a single source sample, sequenced in a study of PD-1 blockade in classical Hodgkin lymphoma. Time point defined: cycle 4 day 1 (C4D1), after six to seven weeks of nivolumab. Following autologous stem cell transplantation, relapse occurred in every patient, and exposure to brentuximab vedotin varied. Magnetic depletion of non-target cells from thawed PBMCs yielded purified CD8+ T cells. Repertoires were generated with immunoSEQ multiplex PCR, while TCRdb's copy carries only in-frame clones and drops some. Among around 6,200 clones, 73% were seen once, and the ten largest hold over 10%. Here the sequenced sample was CD8+ T cells from blood, taken before the fourth cycle of nivolumab. All receptors come from a human donor with classical Hodgkin lymphoma.

This clone was detected a few times. This rearrangement joins TRBV19 to TRBJ1-2; D is possibly TRBD1 (6 bases). V dropped 1 base and J dropped 8 bases, with 17 bases sitting between them. The germline gives CDR1 LNHDA, CDR2 SQIVND (reference sequence). The CDR3 is made up of 15 amino acids. In DNA, the CDR3 is TGTGCCAGTAGTATAGGGATAGGGGGAATAGACGGCTACACCTTC. As protein: CASSIGIGGIDGYTF.

The genes are TRBV30 and TRBJ2-1; the D gene is possibly TRBD2 (6 bases). Trimming stripped 2 bases from V and 7 bases from J, with 12 bases between. CDR3 length: 13 amino acids. Germline V gives CDR1 GTSNPN, CDR2 SVGIG (reference sequence). The CDR3 bases are TGTGCCTGGAGTCCTAACAGCGGGAATGAGCAGTTCTTC. Protein product: CAWSPNSGNEQFF.

The CDR3 protein is CASSWGLAGAYEQYF. CDR3 sequence (DNA): TGTGCCAGCAGCTGGGGACTAGCGGGAGCCTACGAGCAGTACTTC. The rearrangement uses TRBV5-5 and TRBJ2-7, with TRBD2 identical over 14 bases. The CDR3 is 15 residues long. Germline V gives CDR1 SGHKS, CDR2 YYEKEE (reference sequence). The J segment lost 2 bases and the V segment lost 3 bases, leaving 1 base of the junction unmatched.

The gene calls are TRBV7-9 and TRBJ2-6; 7 nucleotides match TRBD1. V shed 5 bases and J 2 bases; nucleotides not matched to a gene: 6. Germline lookup yields CDR1 SEHNR and CDR2 FQNEAQ (reference sequence). CDR3 length equals 16 residues. CDR3 sequence: CASSTPTGPGANVLTF. The CDR3 coding sequence is TGTGCCAGCAGCACCCCGACAGGGCCTGGGGCCAACGTCCTGACTTTC.

The J gene is TRBJ2-5, the V gene TRBV28; no clear D gene. Matching the DNA end better, TRBJ2-7 makes the J call doubtful. Germline V gives CDR1 MDHEN, CDR2 SYDVKM. The CDR3 sequence is 14 residues long. CDR3 coding DNA: TGTGCCAGCAGTTTGGGTGACAACCCCTACGAGCAGTACTTC. Protein: CASSLGDNPYEQYF.

V is TRBV4-3 and J is TRBJ1-2; 11 bases are a match to TRBD1. V was clipped by 3 bases and J by 4 bases; unmatched bases: 1. Germline V lookup: CDR1 LGHNA, CDR2 YSLEER. The CDR3 contains 14 residues. This CDR3 reads CASSHGQGAYGYTF. CDR3 DNA sequence: TGCGCCAGCAGCCATGGACAGGGGGCCTATGGCTACACCTTC.

This sequence joins TRBV28 and TRBJ1-4; the match to TRBD1 covers 11 bases. Trimming at V came to 9 bases and at J to 4 bases, leaving 4 bases not matched to a gene. This CDR3 spans 14 amino acids. CDR1 and CDR2 (germline): MDHEN, SYDVKM. CDR3 protein: CASRGTGGNEKLFF. For the CDR3, the DNA is TGTGCCAGTCGTGGGACAGGGGGTAATGAAAAACTGTTTTTT.

This clone was picked up one time. The chain recombines TRBV5-6 with TRBJ2-2; D possibly corresponds to TRBD1 (5 bases). Germline CDR1 and CDR2: SGHDT and YYEEEE. This CDR3 comprises 13 residues. Trimming took off 2 bases at V and 6 bases at J, with 8 bases between the two ends. The CDR3 loop is CASSFQGPGELFF. The CDR3 DNA reads as TGTGCCAGCAGCTTCCAGGGTCCCGGGGAGCTGTTTTTT.

The chain joins TRBV28 to TRBJ2-7; 11 bases map to TRBD2. Germline CDR1 reads MDHEN; CDR2 reads SYDVKM. The junction had 10 bases not matched to a gene; V was cut back by 10 bases and J by 5 bases. This CDR3 spans 14 amino acids. CDR3 in amino acids: CATSLAGGLNEQYF. CDR3 nucleotide sequence: TGTGCCACCTCTCTAGCGGGAGGTTTGAACGAGCAGTACTTC.

This clone was counted only a few times. The chain recombines TRBV10-3 with TRBJ1-2; 9 nucleotides match TRBD1. This CDR3 is 12 amino acids long. Germline V gene lookup returns CDR1 ENHRY and CDR2 SYGVKD. V was clipped by 8 bases and J by 6 bases; unmatched bases: 4. The CDR3 sequence: CAIVGQGHGYTF. CDR3 coding DNA: TGTGCCATCGTGGGACAGGGCCATGGCTACACCTTC.

Only a few counts were recorded for this clone. The chain has TRBV27 and TRBJ1-5, with D unclear. V was trimmed by 5 bases and J by 7 bases, leaving 15 bases between them. This CDR3 spans 14 amino acids. Germline V gene data show CDR1 as MNHEY and CDR2 as SMNVEV (reference sequence). CDR3: CASSENKGGQPQHF. The CDR3 nucleotides are TGTGCCAGCAGTGAGAATAAGGGTGGACAGCCCCAGCATTTT.

This clone was seen only a few times. This sequence joins TRBV18 and TRBJ1-5, with D tentatively TRBD1 (5 bases). Germline CDR1 and CDR2: KGHSH and LQKENI. The CDR3 is 13 residues long. The V and J ends lost 3 bases and 7 bases respectively, with 10 bases between them. CDR3 sequence reads: CASSPERGQPQHF. CDR3 nucleotides: TGTGCCAGCTCACCCGAGCGGGGGCAGCCCCAGCATTTT.

The rearrangement links TRBV28 to TRBJ2-7; D perhaps matches TRBD2 (5 bases). The germline gives CDR1 MDHEN, CDR2 SYDVKM. This CDR3 has 12 residues. Trimming left V 5 bases short and J 9 bases short, with 14 bases between. CDR3 in amino acids: CASSPGKRRQYF. The CDR3 nucleotides read TGTGCCAGCAGTCCGGGTAAGCGGCGGCAGTACTTC.

The V gene is TRBV29-1, the J gene TRBJ2-6; no reliable D call. The CDR3 loop spans 14 amino acids. The V end lost 5 bases, the J end lost 0 bases, and 8 bases lay between the germline ends. CDR1 is SQVTM and CDR2 is ANQGSEA in the germline V gene. DNA of the CDR3: TGCAGCGTTAAAAATTACTCTGGGGCCAACGTCCTGACTTTC. Translated: CSVKNYSGANVLTF.

This sequence joins TRBV14 and TRBJ2-4; the D is unclear. The germline gives CDR1 SGHDN, CDR2 FVKESK. Trimming removed 3 bases from V and 1 base from J, with 10 bases in between. The CDR3 sequence is 15 residues long. CDR3 nucleotide sequence: TGTGCCAGCAGCCAGGCACCCTTGGCCAAAAACATTCAGTACTTC. Its protein product is CASSQAPLAKNIQYF. Based on the CDR3 plus reference TRBV14 and TRBJ2-4, the full variable domain is EAGVTQFPSHSVIEKGQTVTLRCDPISGHDNLYWYRRVMGKEIKFLLHFVKESKQDESGMPNNRFLAERTGGTYSTLKVQPAELEDSGVYFCASSQAPLAKNIQYFGAGTRLSVL.

The chain has TRBV2 and TRBJ1-4; 8 bases agree with TRBD1. CDR3 length: 16 residues. With 6 bases clipped from V and 7 bases from J, the junction kept 13 bases outside the gene matches. The germline gives CDR1 SNHLY, CDR2 FYNNEI. The CDR3 region is CASSPRTGRGGEKLFF. DNA of the CDR3: TGTGCCAGCAGCCCCCGGACAGGGAGAGGGGGTGAAAAACTGTTTTTT.

The V gene is TRBV5-1, the J gene TRBJ2-7, with D possibly matching TRBD2 (6 bases). Looked up from germline, CDR1 is SGHRS and CDR2 is YFSETQ. The length of the CDR3 is 15 residues. Trimming removed 4 bases at V and 1 base at J, with 15 bases between. This CDR3 is CASSGRSGSSYEQYF. The CDR3 DNA reads as TGCGCCAGCAGCGGGAGGTCCGGATCATCCTACGAGCAGTACTTC.

This clone showed up just once. This rearrangement joins TRBV6-1 to TRBJ1-4, with TRBD1 matching 9 bases. The V gene end was trimmed by 2 bases and the J gene end by 5 bases; junction bases not matched to a gene: 6. The CDR3 runs to 16 residues. Looked up from germline, CDR1 is MNHNS and CDR2 is SASEGT. The CDR3 spells CASSENLGTGNEKLFF. Here the CDR3 DNA reads TGTGCCAGCAGTGAAAACCTTGGGACAGGGAATGAAAAACTGTTTTTT.

The chain couples TRBV5-1 to TRBJ2-5, with 8 nucleotides matching TRBD1. CDR1 and CDR2 from the germline V gene are SGHRS and YFSETQ. CDR3 length equals 15 residues. V shed 2 bases and J 2 bases; nucleotides not matched to a gene: 5. CDR3 nucleotides: TGCGCCAGCAGCTTAAATACAGGGGGGCAAGAGACCCAGTACTTC. This gives the protein CASSLNTGGQETQYF.

The gene calls are TRBV6-6 and TRBJ1-1, with unresolved D. The CDR3 consists of 11 residues. Germline CDR1 is MNHNY and CDR2 is SVGAGI (reference sequence). V lost 10 bases, J lost 3 bases, and 9 bases lay in between. This CDR3 is CATQAYTEAFF. The CDR3, as DNA: TGTGCCACCCAGGCGTACACTGAAGCTTTCTTT.

The rearrangement joins TRBV19 to TRBJ2-2; D is ambiguous. Per the germline V gene, CDR1 is LNHDA and CDR2 is SQIVND (reference sequence). V gave up 3 bases and J gave up 5 bases, with 16 bases separating them. This CDR3 is built from 16 residues. The CDR3 region has the DNA TGTGCCAGTAGTATCCTGCGTGGGGATGGAACCGGGGAGCTGTTTTTT. It encodes CASSILRGDGTGELFF.

CDR3 residues: CASSWDRDYTQYF. In DNA, the CDR3 is TGTGCCAGCAGCTGGGACAGGGATTATACGCAGTATTTT. The rearrangement uses TRBV5-4 and TRBJ2-3; 9 nucleotides align to TRBD1. J was trimmed by 7 bases and V by 3 bases; bases with no gene match: 3. CDR3 length equals 13 residues. Germline V CDR1 and CDR2: SGHNT, YYREEE (reference sequence).

This clone has more than one count but fewer than ten. This rearrangement joins TRBV5-4 to TRBJ2-7; D is unresolved. V dropped 1 base and J dropped 4 bases, with 6 bases sitting between them. The germline V gene encodes CDR1 SGHNT and CDR2 YYREEE (reference sequence). The CDR3 length is 12 residues. The CDR3 DNA sequence: TGTGCCAGCAGCTTGTCCACATACGAGCAGTACTTC. Its translation is CASSLSTYEQYF.

V and J are TRBV27 and TRBJ1-6, with D perhaps matching TRBD1 (5 bases). CDR1 MNHEY and CDR2 SMNVEV come from the germline V gene (reference sequence). V gave up 2 bases and J gave up 9 bases, with 17 bases separating them. The CDR3 length is 16 residues. The CDR3 here is CASSLGGRWGGSPLHF. In nucleotides, the CDR3 is TGTGCCAGCAGTTTAGGGGGACGATGGGGAGGTTCACCCCTCCACTTT.

The rearrangement links TRBV4-1 to TRBJ1-5; D remains unclear. The V gene's germline CDR1 is MGHRA and CDR2 YSYEKL. The V end lost 4 bases, the J end lost 2 bases, and 15 bases lay between the germline ends. This CDR3 has 16 residues. CDR3 in amino acids: CASSPPGGWGNQPQHF. CDR3 nucleotide sequence: TGCGCCAGCAGCCCCCCGGGAGGGTGGGGCAATCAGCCCCAGCATTTT.

This chain links TRBV27 with TRBJ1-2; D is possibly TRBD1 (6 bases). CDR3 length: 14 amino acids. Trimming left V 6 bases short and J 0 bases short, with 11 bases between. From germline, CDR1 is MNHEY and CDR2 SMNVEV (reference sequence). CDR3 protein: CASSQGLANYGYTF. Here the CDR3 DNA reads TGTGCCAGCAGCCAGGGGCTGGCTAACTATGGCTACACCTTC.

This clone was seen more than once but under ten times. The chain employs TRBV18 and TRBJ2-4; no clear D. CDR1 and CDR2 (germline): KGHSH, LQKENI. The CDR3 has 13 residues. V shed 5 bases and J shed 6 bases, with 11 bases lying between them. This CDR3 reads CASSVDTSNIQYF. In DNA, the CDR3 is TGTGCCAGCTCAGTTGACACGTCAAACATTCAGTACTTC.

The chain combines TRBV7-8 with TRBJ1-1; D is uncertain. CDR1 and CDR2 (germline): SGHVS, FQNEAQ. The CDR3 consists of 13 residues. The V gene lost 1 base and the J gene lost 5 bases, with 8 bases spanning the gap. The CDR3 DNA follows: TGTGCCAGCAGCTTAGTTCAGGCGACTGAAGCTTTCTTT. It translates to CASSLVQATEAFF.

V is TRBV5-4 and J is TRBJ2-2, with 12 bases aligning to TRBD2. Germline CDR1 and CDR2: SGHNT and YYREEE (reference sequence). The CDR3 has 17 amino acids. With V trimmed by 6 bases and J by 5 bases, 11 bases remained unmatched. This chain's CDR3 is CASTPGLAGPRTGELFF. In DNA, the CDR3 is TGTGCCAGCACTCCGGGACTAGCGGGTCCGAGGACCGGGGAGCTGTTTTTT.